This T cell receptor beta chain emerged from a study of blood T cells in healthy people across ages. Broader study findings: Unsorted PBMC material precluded a definitive naive versus antigen-experienced comparison.

The CDR3 runs 15 residues. Looked up from germline, CDR1 is MNHNY and CDR2 is SVGAGI (reference sequence). The junction had 9 bases not matched to a gene; V was cut back by 6 bases and J by 2 bases. A sample-barcoded 5' primer and a J-beta primer mix were used in a second PCR of roughly 7 to 11 cycles. In TCRdb, the 5' RACE reads were re-called with MiXCR into one record per CDR3 protein. The table records hundreds of thousands of distinct CDR3 sequences, 35% to 50% of them present only once. Worth noting for this clonotype: What it recognizes is unknown.

The TCR originated in a man at least 80 years old in good health. The sample consisted of blood. The chain uses TRBV6-6 and TRBJ1-2, with 7 nucleotides matching TRBD1. The CDR3 DNA reads as TGTGCCAGCAGCCATACAGGGGACATCAACTATGGCTACACCTTC. This encodes CASSHTGDINYGYTF.